The clone carrying this TCR beta chain was picked up a small number of times. As yet, its antigen is unknown. Donors underwent one heparinised blood draw, about 120 mL on average. The authors sorted CD4+ naive, central memory, regulatory and stem cell-like memory cells via CD45RO/CCR7/CD25/CD127/CD95/CD27. Every isolated RNA sample was fully reverse transcribed, so sequencing captured expressed TCRB transcripts. Some clones are missing from TCRdb's copy, which holds only in-frame ones; the method was immunoSEQ multiplex PCR. The sample consists of 200,000 to 250,000 clones, approximately 10% of them appearing once. The CDR3 covers 16 residues. CDR1 MNHEY and CDR2 SVGAGI come from the germline V gene. The V gene end was trimmed by 4 bases and the J gene end by 0 bases; junction bases not matched to a gene: 9. This record belongs to a study of beta chain features in type 1 diabetes. Study-wide context: Examination of sorted cells across all samples involved about 99 million cells. Study findings and constraints: Diminished insertions and augmented deletions at VDJ junctions characterized type 1 diabetes patients.

Source material: central memory CD4+ T cells from blood. This chain links TRBV6-5 with TRBJ2-7; the match to TRBD1 covers 7 bases. This receptor was identified in a young man in good health. CDR3 protein: CASSSPRGQISYEQYF. Here the CDR3 DNA reads TGTGCCAGCAGTTCCCCCCGGGGACAGATCTCCTACGAGCAGTACTTC.